This T cell receptor (beta chain) was captured in a study of blood T cell repertoires in COVID-19. About the study: T cells, B-cell-depleted T cells, or PBMCs supplied cDNA or gDNA.

This CDR3 comprises 14 residues. Trimming stripped 1 base from V and 6 bases from J, with 10 bases between. Germline CDR1 is LNHNV and CDR2 is YYDKDF (reference sequence). Adults between roughly 18 and 89 years of age took part from about two dozen US areas. Participants were placed into cohorts based on the clinical history they reported. Authors' methods: It was from reference gene primer amplification that nucleated cell counts were estimated. Sequencing was performed with immunoSEQ multiplex PCR; in TCRdb, only in-frame clones are kept and a portion is missing. The DNA gave D and trimming, while V, J and clone size come from that table. There are about 200,000 clones in the sample; 75% to 90% occur only once, and 2% to 2.5% lies in the top ten.

The sample was PBMCs or T cells enriched from blood (not recorded which). This sequence was found in a woman in her thirties who had recovered from COVID-19. The chain has TRBV15 and TRBJ1-5, with D hard to call. CDR3 sequence (DNA): TGTGCCACCAGCAGAGTTCCCGGTTCTCAGCCCCAGCATTTT. Residues: CATSRVPGSQPQHF.